Given below is one T cell receptor (beta chain) in context. Replicate PCRs for sorted subsets used 200 ng DNA; this equaled around 29,000 T cell genomes. Sequenced by immunoSEQ multiplex PCR; TCRdb stores in-frame clones only, minus some. This sample has fewer than 3 million clones; roughly 92% occur once, and the top ten carry about 0.36%. The sample is drawn from a study of shared clonotypes between healthy human individuals. Germline V lookup: CDR1 KGHSH, CDR2 LQKENI. The CDR3 runs to 12 residues. V dropped 4 bases and J dropped 5 bases, with 8 bases sitting between them. Input material: naive CD4+ T cells from PBMCs. Subset specified: CD45RA+ positively selected. The TCR comes from a man aged 18 to 30 in good health. Some clones in this sample may be carry-over from other donors' samples. The chain couples TRBV18 to TRBJ1-1; possibly TRBD1 for D (5 bases). The CDR3 nucleotides are TGTGCCAGCTCACGGCAGGGAACTGAAGCTTTCTTT. Encoded protein: CASSRQGTEAFF.